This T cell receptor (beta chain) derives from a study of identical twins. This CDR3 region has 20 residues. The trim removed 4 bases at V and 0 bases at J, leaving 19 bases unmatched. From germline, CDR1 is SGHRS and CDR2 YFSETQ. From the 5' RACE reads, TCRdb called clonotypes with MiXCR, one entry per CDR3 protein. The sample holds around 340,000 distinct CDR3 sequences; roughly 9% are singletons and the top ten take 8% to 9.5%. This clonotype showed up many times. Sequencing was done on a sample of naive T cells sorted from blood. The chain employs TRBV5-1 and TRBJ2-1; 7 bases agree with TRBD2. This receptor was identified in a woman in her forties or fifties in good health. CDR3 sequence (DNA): TGCGCCAGCAGCCCTGAGGGGAGGGATAGCGGGCGGAGCTCCTACAATGAGCAGTTCTTC. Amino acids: CASSPEGRDSGRSSYNEQFF.